What follows describes a single TCR beta chain. Its matching antigen is unknown. TCRdb re-called the 5' RACE reads with MiXCR, one entry per CDR3 protein. The sample lists 450,000 or so distinct CDR3 sequences, roughly 25% occurring once. The data originate from a study of T-cell memory formation after mild COVID-19. Study overall: Largely, TCR clusters stayed within a single donor. Study-wide points: Within pre-infection memory, some responding clones were found, suggesting cross-reactive memory joined.

J gave up 0 bases and V 0 bases, and 9 bases lay outside the gene matches. Germline V lookup: CDR1 KGHSH, CDR2 LQKENI. This CDR3 spans 19 amino acids. This clonotype was sampled from an adult woman who had mild COVID-19 (a few samples of this study predate the infection). Cell type and time point are not known. The sequencing sample was made of PBMCs or a T cell subset sorted from them (not recorded which). The chain uses TRBV18 and TRBJ2-3, with TRBD2 matching 10 bases. CDR3 nucleotide sequence: TGTGCCAGCTCACCACCGAGGCTAGCGGGAGTGAAGAGCACAGATACGCAGTATTTT. This translates into CASSPPRLAGVKSTDTQYF.